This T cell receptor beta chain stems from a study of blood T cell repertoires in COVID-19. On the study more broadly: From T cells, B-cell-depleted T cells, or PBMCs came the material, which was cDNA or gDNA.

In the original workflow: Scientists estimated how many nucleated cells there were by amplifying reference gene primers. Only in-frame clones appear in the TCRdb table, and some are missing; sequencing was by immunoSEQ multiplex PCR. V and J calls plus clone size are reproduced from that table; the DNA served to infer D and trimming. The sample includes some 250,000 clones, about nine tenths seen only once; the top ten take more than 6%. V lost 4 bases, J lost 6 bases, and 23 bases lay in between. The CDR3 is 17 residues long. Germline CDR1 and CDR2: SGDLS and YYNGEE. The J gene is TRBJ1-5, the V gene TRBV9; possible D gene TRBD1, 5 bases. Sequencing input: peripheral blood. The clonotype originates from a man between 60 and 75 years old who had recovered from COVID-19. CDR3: CASSPQPGLGGSQPQHF. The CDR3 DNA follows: TGTGCCAGCAGCCCCCAACCGGGACTCGGGGGATCTCAGCCCCAGCATTTT.